These T cell receptor beta chains were read from a single sample in a study of cytomegalovirus exposure and HLA in healthy donors. Profiling relied on immunoSEQ multiplex PCR, and the TCRdb table lists in-frame clones only, not all of them. Among 170,000 or so clones listed, 80% to 85% were seen once. Sequenced input: PBMCs. The receptor set was obtained from a young woman in good health and CMV-seropositive. CDR3s include the opening cysteine and the closing phenylalanine or tryptophan. Fields, in order: clone size, V gene, J gene, D gene, CDR3 DNA, CDR3 protein. D genes are given only for firm matches. Size values are once, few and many counts, or a class for expanded clones, and some rows have none.

NA,TRBV6-4,TRBJ2-3,NA,TGTGCCAGCAGTGACGAGGCGTTCACAGATACGCAGTATTTT,CASSDEAFTDTQYF
NA,TRBV4-1,TRBJ1-4,TRBD1,TGCGCCAGCAGCCAAGATGGGGACAGGGGAAATGAAAAACTGTTTTTT,CASSQDGDRGNEKLFF
NA,TRBV11-2,TRBJ1-1,TRBD1,TGTGCCAGCAGCACCGGGACAGGGAACACTGAAGCTTTCTTT,CASSTGTGNTEAFF
NA,TRBV5-1,TRBJ2-1,NA,TGCGCCAGCAGCTTGGGGTCGGTCCCGAGTGAGCAGTTCTTC,CASSLGSVPSEQFF
NA,TRBV4-1,TRBJ2-5,NA,TGCGCCAGCAGCCAAGTGAGAAGAGAGACCCAGTACTTC,CASSQVRRETQYF
NA,TRBV11-2,TRBJ1-1,NA,TGTGCCAGCAGCACCCAGGGGTTCGGGCCTTTCTTT,CASSTQGFGPFF
NA,TRBV9,TRBJ2-5,NA,TGTGCCAGCAGCGAAGGGGCTAACCAAGAGACCCAGTACTTC,CASSEGANQETQYF
NA,TRBV19,TRBJ2-3,TRBD1,TGTGCCAGTAGTCCCCGACAGGGTCGAGATACGCAGTATTTT,CASSPRQGRDTQYF
NA,TRBV4-1,TRBJ2-2,TRBD2,TGCGCCAGCAGCCGAAGAGCGGGGGAGAACACCGGGGAGCTGTTTTTT,CASSRRAGENTGELFF
once,TRBV29-1,TRBJ1-3,TRBD1,TGCAGCGTTACCGCGACAGGGAGCTCGAACACCATATATTTT,CSVTATGSSNTIYF
NA,TRBV7-6,TRBJ2-1,TRBD2,TGTGCCAGCAGCCCGGGGGGGACTAGCGGGGCCTTCAATGAGCAGTTCTTC,CASSPGGTSGAFNEQFF
NA,TRBV19,TRBJ1-6,NA,TGTGCCAGTAGTGATACAGGGCAAAATTCACCCCTCCACTTT,CASSDTGQNSPLHF
NA,TRBV5-1,TRBJ2-7,NA,TGCGCCAGCAGCTTGGGCTTCGGGGTGCTCTACGAGCAGTACTTC,CASSLGFGVLYEQYF
NA,TRBV2,TRBJ2-7,TRBD1,TGTGCCAGCAGGGCGACAGGGGGCGCGTACGAGCAGTACTTC,CASRATGGAYEQYF
NA,TRBV9,TRBJ2-7,NA,TGTGCCAGCAGCGTAGGAAGCACCTACGAGCAGTACTTC,CASSVGSTYEQYF
NA,TRBV19,TRBJ1-5,NA,TGTGCCACCCAGACGACAGGCTTAAATCAGCCCCAGCATTTT,CATQTTGLNQPQHF
NA,TRBV2,TRBJ2-1,NA,TGTGCCACCCTCCGGGACAATGAGCAGTTCTTC,CATLRDNEQFF
NA,TRBV6-6,TRBJ1-2,NA,TGTGCCAGCACCCCCCGGGGAAGTGGCTACACCTTC,CASTPRGSGYTF
NA,TRBV7-9,TRBJ1-5,NA,TGTGCCAGCAGCTGGCAGCGAGGGTCTCAGCCCCAGCATTTT,CASSWQRGSQPQHF
NA,TRBV6-5,TRBJ1-5,TRBD1,TGTGCCAGCAGTGCCGGGACAGGGAATCAGCCCCAGCATTTT,CASSAGTGNQPQHF
NA,TRBV7-6,TRBJ2-4,TRBD1,TGTGCCAGCAGCTTTCTTGGACAGGGGTTTGTCAAAAACATTCAGTACTTC,CASSFLGQGFVKNIQYF
NA,TRBV7-2,TRBJ1-1,TRBD1,TGTGCCAGCAGCCAGGGGGTGCTGTTCACTGAAGCTTTCTTT,CASSQGVLFTEAFF
NA,TRBV5-1,TRBJ2-7,NA,TGCGCCAGCAGCTTGGGGTCAGGGGCCCACGAGCAGTACTTC,CASSLGSGAHEQYF
few,TRBV9,TRBJ2-3,TRBD2,TGTGCCAGCAAAAGGACTAGCGGGGGGGCAGGAGATACGCAGTATTTT,CASKRTSGGAGDTQYF
NA,TRBV4-2,TRBJ2-7,NA,TGTGCCAGCAGCCACGGGTTGAGCTCCTACGAGCAGTACTTC,CASSHGLSSYEQYF
NA,TRBV18,TRBJ2-5,TRBD2,TGTGCCAGCACAAGGACTAGCGGAGGGAACCAAGAGACCCAGTACTTC,CASTRTSGGNQETQYF
NA,TRBV18,TRBJ2-7,TRBD1,TGTGCCAGCTCGGGCTCCGGGACAGCTACCTACGAGCAGTACTTC,CASSGSGTATYEQYF
NA,TRBV6-5,TRBJ2-5,NA,TGTGCCAGCAGTTACTGGAGAGAGGCGACCCAGTACTTC,CASSYWREATQYF
NA,TRBV16,TRBJ2-7,TRBD1,TGTGCCAGCAGCCAAGGCAGGGGGCCCTACGAGCAGTACTTC,CASSQGRGPYEQYF